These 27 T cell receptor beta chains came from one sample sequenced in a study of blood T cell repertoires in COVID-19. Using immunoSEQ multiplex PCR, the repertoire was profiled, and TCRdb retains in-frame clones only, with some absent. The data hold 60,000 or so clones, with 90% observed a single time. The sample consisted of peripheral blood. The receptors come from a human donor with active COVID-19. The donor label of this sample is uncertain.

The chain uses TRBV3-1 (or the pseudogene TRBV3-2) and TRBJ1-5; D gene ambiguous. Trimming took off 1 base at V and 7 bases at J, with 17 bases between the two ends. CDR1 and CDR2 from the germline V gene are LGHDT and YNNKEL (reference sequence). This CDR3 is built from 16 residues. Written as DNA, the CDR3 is TGTGCCAGCAGCCAAGTAACGGCGGACGGGGAACAGCCCCAGCATTTT. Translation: CASSQVTADGEQPQHF.

CDR3 residues: CASSPSGSYEQYF. The CDR3 DNA follows: TGTGCCAGCAGTCCTTCCGGGAGCTACGAGCAGTACTTC. The V gene is TRBV9, the J gene TRBJ2-7, with a weak D call TRBD2 (6 bases). The V and J ends lost 5 bases and 3 bases respectively, with 12 bases between them. Per germline, CDR1 SGDLS and CDR2 YYNGEE. The CDR3 is made up of 13 amino acids.

CDR3 sequence reads: CASSRGTANTEAFF. The CDR3 nucleotides are TGCGCCAGCAGCCGGGGGACAGCGAACACTGAAGCTTTCTTT. The rearrangement links TRBV4-1 to TRBJ1-1; 7 nucleotides line up with TRBD1. Germline assignment: CDR1 MGHRA and CDR2 YSYEKL. The CDR3 consists of 14 residues. V lost 4 bases and J lost 1; bases outside the gene matches: 3.

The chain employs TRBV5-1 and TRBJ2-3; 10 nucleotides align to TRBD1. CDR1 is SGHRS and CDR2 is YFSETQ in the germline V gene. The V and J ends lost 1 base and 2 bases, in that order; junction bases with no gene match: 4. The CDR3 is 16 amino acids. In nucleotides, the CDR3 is TGCGCCAGCAGCTTGCAGACAGGGGGCTTCACAGATACGCAGTATTTT. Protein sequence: CASSLQTGGFTDTQYF. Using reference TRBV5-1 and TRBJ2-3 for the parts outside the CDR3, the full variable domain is KAGVTQTPRYLIKTRGQQVTLSCSPISGHRSVSWYQQTPGQGLQFLFEYFSETQRNKGNFPGRFSGRQFSNSRSEMNVSTLELGDSALYLCASSLQTGGFTDTQYFGPGTRLTVL.

The CDR3 region is CASSPPPNPDTQYF. The CDR3 bases are TGTGCCAGCTCACCACCCCCTAACCCAGATACGCAGTATTTT. The chain has TRBV18 and TRBJ2-3; D gene uncertain. Trimming removed 0 bases from V and 4 bases from J, with 8 bases in between. The CDR3 contains 14 residues. Germline CDR1 and CDR2: KGHSH and LQKENI.

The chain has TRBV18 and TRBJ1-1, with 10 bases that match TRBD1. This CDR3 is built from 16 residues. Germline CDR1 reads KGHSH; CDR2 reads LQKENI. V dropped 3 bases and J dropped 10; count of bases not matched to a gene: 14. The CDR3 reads CASSPKTGGGFEGAFF. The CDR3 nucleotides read TGTGCCAGCTCACCTAAGACAGGGGGCGGCTTTGAGGGAGCTTTCTTT.

The CDR3 loop reads CASSPVSGNYGYTF. The CDR3 bases are TGCGCCAGCAGCCCAGTAAGCGGGAACTATGGCTACACCTTC. This chain connects TRBV5-1 to TRBJ1-2, with D hard to call. This CDR3 has 14 amino acids. Germline values: CDR1 SGHRS, CDR2 YFSETQ. V lost 4 bases to trimming and J lost 2 bases, with 12 bases between them.

The CDR3, as DNA: TGTGCCAGCAGCTCAAGGGGACTAGCGGGACCCGGGGAGCTGTTTTTT. Amino acid sequence: CASSSRGLAGPGELFF. The chain employs TRBV7-3 and TRBJ2-2; TRBD2 matches at 13 bases. Germline CDR1 and CDR2: SGHTA and FQGTGA. V trimming: 4 bases; J trimming: 6 bases; junction bases outside the gene matches: 5. CDR3 size: 16 residues.

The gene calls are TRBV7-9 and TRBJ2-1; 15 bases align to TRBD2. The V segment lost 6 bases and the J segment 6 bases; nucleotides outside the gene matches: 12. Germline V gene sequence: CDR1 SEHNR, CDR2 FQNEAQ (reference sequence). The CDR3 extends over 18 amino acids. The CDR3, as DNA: TGTGCCAGCAGTTTTCCGGGACTAGCGGGAGGCTTTCCCAATGAGCAGTTCTTC. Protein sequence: CASSFPGLAGGFPNEQFF.

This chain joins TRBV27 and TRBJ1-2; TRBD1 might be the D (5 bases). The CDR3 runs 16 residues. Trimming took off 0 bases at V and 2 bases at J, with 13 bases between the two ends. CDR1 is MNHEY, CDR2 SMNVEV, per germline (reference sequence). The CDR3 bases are TGTGCCAGCAGTTTATCCCGGCCAGGGTGGAACTATGGCTACACCTTC. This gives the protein CASSLSRPGWNYGYTF.

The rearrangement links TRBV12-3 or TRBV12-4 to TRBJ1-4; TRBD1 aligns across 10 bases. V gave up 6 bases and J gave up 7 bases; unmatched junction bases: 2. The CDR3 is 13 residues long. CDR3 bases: TGTGCCAGCAGGGGGACAGGGGTTGAAAAACTGTTTTTT. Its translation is CASRGTGVEKLFF.

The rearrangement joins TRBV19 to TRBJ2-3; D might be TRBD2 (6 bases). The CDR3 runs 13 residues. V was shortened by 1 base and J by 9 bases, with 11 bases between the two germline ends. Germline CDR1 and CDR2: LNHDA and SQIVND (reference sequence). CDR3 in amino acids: CASSIAGEETQYF. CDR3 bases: TGTGCCAGTAGTATAGCGGGGGAGGAGACGCAGTATTTT.

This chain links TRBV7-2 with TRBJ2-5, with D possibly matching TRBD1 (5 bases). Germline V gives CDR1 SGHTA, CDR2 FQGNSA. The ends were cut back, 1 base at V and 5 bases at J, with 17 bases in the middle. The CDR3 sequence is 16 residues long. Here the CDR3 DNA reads TGTGCCAGCAGCTTAGAGGCAGGGCCAGGTTGGGAGACCCAGTACTTC. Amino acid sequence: CASSLEAGPGWETQYF.

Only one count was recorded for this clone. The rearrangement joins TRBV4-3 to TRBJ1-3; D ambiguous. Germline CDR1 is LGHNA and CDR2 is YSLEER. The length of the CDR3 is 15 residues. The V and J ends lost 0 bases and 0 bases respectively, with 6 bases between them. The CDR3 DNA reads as TGCGCCAGCAGCCAAGATTTCGGCTCTGGAAACACCATATATTTT. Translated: CASSQDFGSGNTIYF.

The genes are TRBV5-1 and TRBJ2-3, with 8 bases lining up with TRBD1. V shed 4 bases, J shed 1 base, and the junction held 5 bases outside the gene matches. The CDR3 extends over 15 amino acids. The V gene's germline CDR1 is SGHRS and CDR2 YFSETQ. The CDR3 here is CASSTGGFGTDTQYF. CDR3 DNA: TGCGCCAGCAGCACAGGGGGGTTTGGCACAGATACGCAGTATTTT.

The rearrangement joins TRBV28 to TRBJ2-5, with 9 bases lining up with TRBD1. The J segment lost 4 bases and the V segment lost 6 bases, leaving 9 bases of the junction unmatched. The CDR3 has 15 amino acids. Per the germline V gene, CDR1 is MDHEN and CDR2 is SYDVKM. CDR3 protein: CASSLGTGGGETQYF. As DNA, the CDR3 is TGTGCCAGCAGCCTGGGAACAGGGGGCGGAGAGACCCAGTACTTC.

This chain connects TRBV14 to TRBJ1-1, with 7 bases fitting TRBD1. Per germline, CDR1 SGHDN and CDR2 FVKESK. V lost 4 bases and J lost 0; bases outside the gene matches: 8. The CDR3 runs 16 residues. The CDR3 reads CASSPGQTYMNTEAFF. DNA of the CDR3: TGTGCCAGCAGCCCGGGACAGACTTACATGAACACTGAAGCTTTCTTT.

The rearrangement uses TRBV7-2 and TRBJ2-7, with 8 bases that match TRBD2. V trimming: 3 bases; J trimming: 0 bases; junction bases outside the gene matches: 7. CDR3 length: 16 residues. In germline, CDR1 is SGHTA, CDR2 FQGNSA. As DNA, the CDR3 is TGTGCCAGCAGCTTCCCGACTAGCGCCATCTCCTACGAGCAGTACTTC. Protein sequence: CASSFPTSAISYEQYF.

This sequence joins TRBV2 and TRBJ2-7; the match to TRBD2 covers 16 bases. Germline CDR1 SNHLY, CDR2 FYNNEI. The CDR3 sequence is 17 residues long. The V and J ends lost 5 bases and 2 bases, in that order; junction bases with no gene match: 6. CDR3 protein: CASSYAGTSGGAYEQYF. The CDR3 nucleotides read TGTGCCAGCAGTTATGCCGGGACTAGCGGGGGGGCCTACGAGCAGTACTTC.

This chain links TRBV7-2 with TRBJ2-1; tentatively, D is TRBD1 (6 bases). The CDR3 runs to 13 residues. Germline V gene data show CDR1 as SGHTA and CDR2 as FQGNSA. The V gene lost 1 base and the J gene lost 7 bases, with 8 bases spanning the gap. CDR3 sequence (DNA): TGTGCCAGCAGCTTAGGACAGGCTAATGAGCAGTTCTTC. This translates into CASSLGQANEQFF.

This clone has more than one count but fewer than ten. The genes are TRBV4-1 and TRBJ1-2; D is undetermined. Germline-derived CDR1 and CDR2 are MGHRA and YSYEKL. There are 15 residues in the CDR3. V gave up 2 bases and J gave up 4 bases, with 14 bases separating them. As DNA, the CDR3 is TGCGCCAGCAGCCAACCACGAGTAGAAGTCTATGGCTACACCTTC. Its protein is CASSQPRVEVYGYTF.

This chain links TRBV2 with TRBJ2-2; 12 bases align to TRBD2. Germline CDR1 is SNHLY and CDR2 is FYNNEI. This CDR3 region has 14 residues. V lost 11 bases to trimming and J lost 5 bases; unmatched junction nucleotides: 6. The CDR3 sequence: CAVSGLAGTGELFF. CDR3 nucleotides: TGTGCCGTGTCGGGACTAGCGGGTACCGGGGAGCTGTTTTTT.

The CDR3 DNA reads TGCGCCAGCAGCTTTTCTAGCGGGGGTACAGATACGCAGTATTTT. Protein sequence: CASSFSSGGTDTQYF. The chain combines TRBV5-1 with TRBJ2-3; 10 bases align to TRBD2. The germline gives CDR1 SGHRS, CDR2 YFSETQ. Trimming took 2 bases from V and 3 from J; bases not matched to a gene: 3. The CDR3 covers 15 residues.

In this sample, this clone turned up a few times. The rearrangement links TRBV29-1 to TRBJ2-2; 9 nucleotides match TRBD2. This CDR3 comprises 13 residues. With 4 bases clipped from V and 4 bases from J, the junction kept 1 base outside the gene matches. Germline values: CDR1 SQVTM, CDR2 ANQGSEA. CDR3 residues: CSVVRGGTGELFF. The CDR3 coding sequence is TGCAGCGTTGTGCGGGGGGGCACCGGGGAGCTGTTTTTT.

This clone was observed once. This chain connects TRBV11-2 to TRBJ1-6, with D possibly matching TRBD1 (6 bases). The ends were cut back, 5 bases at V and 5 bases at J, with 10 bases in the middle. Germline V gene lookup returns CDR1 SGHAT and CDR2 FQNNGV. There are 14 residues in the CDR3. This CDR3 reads CASSRQVDNSPLHF. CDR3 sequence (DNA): TGTGCCAGCAGCCGACAGGTGGATAATTCACCCCTCCACTTT.

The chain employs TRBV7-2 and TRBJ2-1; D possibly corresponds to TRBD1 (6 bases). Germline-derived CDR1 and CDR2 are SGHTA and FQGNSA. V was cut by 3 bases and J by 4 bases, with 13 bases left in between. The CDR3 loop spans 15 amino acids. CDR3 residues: CASSLDSSFYNEQFF. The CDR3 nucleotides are TGTGCCAGCAGCTTGGACAGCTCCTTTTACAATGAGCAGTTCTTC.

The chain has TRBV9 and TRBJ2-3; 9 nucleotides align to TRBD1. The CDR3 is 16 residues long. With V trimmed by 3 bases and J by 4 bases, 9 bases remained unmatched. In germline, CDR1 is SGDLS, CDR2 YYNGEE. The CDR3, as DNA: TGTGCCAGCAGCGCAAGGGGACAGGGTCTCTCAGATACGCAGTATTTT. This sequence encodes CASSARGQGLSDTQYF.